One sample yielded the 30 T cell receptor beta chains listed below, sequenced in a study of blood T cell repertoires in COVID-19. The data were produced by immunoSEQ multiplex PCR, yet TCRdb's version contains in-frame clones alone and is incomplete. Altogether 130,000 to 150,000 clones are present, 88% being singletons, with the ten largest covering under 3%. Specimen: peripheral blood. The receptors shown here come from a human donor in a cohort sampled during active COVID-19.

The chain links TRBV10-3 to TRBJ1-2, with 10 positions matching TRBD1. CDR1 is ENHRY, CDR2 SYGVKD, per germline. With 6 bases clipped from V and 3 bases from J, the junction kept 4 bases outside the gene matches. The CDR3 is 14 amino acids. CDR3 in amino acids: CAIRGTGADYGYTF. CDR3 coding DNA: TGTGCCATCAGGGGGACAGGGGCCGACTATGGCTACACCTTC.

This clone was detected only once. This chain links TRBV30 with TRBJ2-1; D is ambiguous. CDR1 and CDR2 from the germline V gene are GTSNPN and SVGIG (reference sequence). This CDR3 has 15 residues. Trimming pared 0 bases from V and 1 base from J, leaving 10 bases between. CDR3 coding DNA: TGTGCCTGGAGTGTTGGCTCGGGTTCCTACAATGAGCAGTTCTTC. Translated, it gives CAWSVGSGSYNEQFF.

The genes are TRBV7-2 and TRBJ2-3, with 13 bases aligning to TRBD2. The germline V gene encodes CDR1 SGHTA and CDR2 FQGNSA. This CDR3 spans 16 amino acids. The junction had 6 bases not matched to a gene; V was cut back by 4 bases and J by 5 bases. The CDR3 DNA follows: TGTGCCAGCAGCTCCGGGACTAGCGGGGCGGTAGATACGCAGTATTTT. The encoded protein is CASSSGTSGAVDTQYF.

DNA for the CDR3: TGTGCCAGTAGTCGGGGGTACTACAATGAGCAGTTCTTC. Translating it yields CASSRGYYNEQFF. The chain is built from TRBV19 and TRBJ2-1; possibly TRBD2 for D (6 bases). V was cut by 5 bases and J by 3 bases, with 8 bases left in between. The V gene's germline CDR1 is LNHDA and CDR2 SQIVND (reference sequence). This CDR3 contains 13 residues.

The genes are TRBV6-4 and TRBJ1-5; D might be TRBD1 (5 bases). The germline V gene has CDR1 MRHNA and CDR2 SNTAGT. CDR3 length: 16 residues. Trimming shortened V by 2 bases and J by 2 bases, and 13 bases separated the two germline ends. The CDR3 region has the DNA TGTGCCAGCAGTGACGGGAGGGGAGGGGGCAATCAGCCCCAGCATTTT. This encodes CASSDGRGGGNQPQHF.

The chain recombines TRBV5-6 with TRBJ1-6, with 8 bases lining up with TRBD1. Germline V lookup: CDR1 SGHDT, CDR2 YYEEEE. This CDR3 is built from 19 residues. J lost 1 base, V lost 2 bases, and 11 bases had no gene match. CDR3: CASSFRTGNLESYNSPLHF. The CDR3 DNA sequence: TGTGCCAGCAGCTTCCGGACAGGGAATTTGGAATCCTATAATTCACCCCTCCACTTT.

The CDR3 DNA reads as TGCGCCAGCAGCTTGGCTGCGACAGGGGATGAAGCTTTCTTT. It codes for CASSLAATGDEAFF. The rearrangement links TRBV5-1 to TRBJ1-1; 8 nucleotides match TRBD1. CDR3 length: 14 amino acids. With V trimmed by 0 bases and J by 7 bases, 5 bases remained unmatched. Germline V gene sequence: CDR1 SGHRS, CDR2 YFSETQ.

J is TRBJ2-7 and V is TRBV4-2; a weak D match, TRBD2 (6 bases). V was trimmed by 8 bases and J by 2 bases, leaving 19 bases between them. CDR1 and CDR2 (germline): LGHNA, YNFKEQ. The CDR3 loop spans 15 amino acids. The CDR3 region is CASRRGTELTYEQYF. For the CDR3, the DNA is TGTGCCAGCCGCCGGGGGACTGAGTTAACCTACGAGCAGTACTTC.

The chain has TRBV4-2 and TRBJ1-3, with 10 nucleotides matching TRBD1. CDR3 size: 14 residues. From germline, CDR1 is LGHNA and CDR2 YNFKEQ. Losses at the gene ends were 3 bases for V and 8 bases for J; bases not matched to a gene: 4. The CDR3 is CASSQGQGTDTIYF. In DNA form, the CDR3 reads TGTGCCAGCAGCCAGGGACAGGGGACGGACACCATATATTTT.

The rearrangement uses TRBV15 and TRBJ1-2; 8 positions match TRBD1. The CDR3 has 14 residues. Germline V gene sequence: CDR1 LNHNV, CDR2 YYDKDF (reference sequence). The trim removed 4 bases at V and 6 bases at J, leaving 7 bases unmatched. The CDR3 spells CATSTDRGIHGYTF. CDR3 nucleotides: TGTGCCACCAGCACTGACAGGGGAATACATGGCTACACCTTC.

The V gene is TRBV18, the J gene TRBJ2-5; D might be TRBD2 (5 bases). Trimming cost V 2 bases and J 5 bases, with 15 bases left between them. Germline CDR1 and CDR2: KGHSH and LQKENI. The CDR3 extends over 15 amino acids. The CDR3 sequence: CASSPEARAEETQYF. CDR3 DNA: TGTGCCAGCTCACCAGAGGCGAGGGCGGAGGAGACCCAGTACTTC.

The DNA of the CDR3 is TGTGCCAGCAGCTCCGGGGGCGGGGGATACGAAGAGACCCAGTACTTC. This codes for CASSSGGGGYEETQYF. V gene TRBV7-9 combines with J gene TRBJ2-5; a weak D match, TRBD2 (7 bases). V was shortened by 4 bases and J by 3 bases, with 18 bases between the two germline ends. The CDR3 is made up of 16 amino acids. CDR1 and CDR2 from the germline V gene are SEHNR and FQNEAQ (reference sequence).

The chain carries TRBV28 and TRBJ1-4; D not certain. Deletions cut 6 bases from V and 0 bases from J, with 17 bases between. The CDR3 length is 17 residues. Germline CDR1 and CDR2: MDHEN and SYDVKM. DNA of the CDR3: TGTGCCAGCAGGCCATCACCGGGGTTTTCAACTAATGAAAAACTGTTTTTT. It yields the protein CASRPSPGFSTNEKLFF. Drawing the rest from reference TRBV28 and TRBJ1-4, the complete variable domain is DVKVTQSSRYLVKRTGEKVFLECVQDMDHENMFWYRQDPGLGLRLIYFSYDVKMKEKGDIPEGYSVSREKKERFSLILESASTNQTSMYLCASRPSPGFSTNEKLFFGSGTQLSVL.

J is TRBJ1-6 and V is TRBV7-2, with 8 bases identical to TRBD1. V lost 5 bases and J lost 10; bases outside the gene matches: 7. Germline CDR1 and CDR2: SGHTA and FQGNSA. This CDR3 is 14 amino acids long. The CDR3 loop reads CASSPDRVRSPLHF. Written as DNA, the CDR3 is TGTGCCAGCAGCCCGGACAGGGTTAGATCACCCCTCCACTTT.

The chain combines TRBV7-2 with TRBJ2-7, with 14 bases fitting TRBD2. V was pared by 5 bases and J by 7 bases, with 10 bases of the junction left unmatched. Per the germline V gene, CDR1 is SGHTA and CDR2 is FQGNSA. This CDR3 has 16 amino acids. This chain's CDR3 is CASSPEGLAGGREQYF. CDR3 DNA sequence: TGTGCCAGCAGCCCCGAAGGACTAGCGGGAGGTAGGGAGCAGTACTTC.

The chain joins TRBV6-5 to TRBJ2-7; 7 bases map to TRBD1. The CDR3 runs 13 residues. Trimming removed 2 bases from V and 3 bases from J; junction bases left unmatched: 1. The germline gives CDR1 MNHEY, CDR2 SVGAGI. In nucleotides, the CDR3 is TGTGCCAGCAGTTACCGGGACAGCTACGAGCAGTACTTC. As protein: CASSYRDSYEQYF.

The gene calls are TRBV25-1 and TRBJ2-5; 15 nucleotides align to TRBD2. The CDR3 totals 17 residues. Germline CDR1 MGHDK, CDR2 SYGVNS. V shed 7 bases and J 3 bases; nucleotides not matched to a gene: 9. This chain's CDR3 is CASTGLAGGPSEETQYF. The CDR3 DNA is TGTGCCAGCACCGGACTAGCGGGAGGGCCGAGTGAAGAGACCCAGTACTTC.

This chain uses TRBV2 with TRBJ2-7, with TRBD2 identical over 10 bases. The germline V gene encodes CDR1 SNHLY and CDR2 FYNNEI. With 5 bases clipped from V and 7 bases from J, the junction kept 8 bases outside the gene matches. This CDR3 is built from 14 residues. CDR3 loop: CASSLAGVTLEQYF. CDR3 sequence (DNA): TGTGCCAGCAGTCTAGCGGGAGTCACCCTGGAGCAGTACTTC.

The chain recombines TRBV11-2 with TRBJ1-1; D gene uncertain. This CDR3 is 11 amino acids long. Germline assignment: CDR1 SGHAT and CDR2 FQNNGV. Trimming removed 0 bases at V and 8 bases at J, with 4 bases between. CDR3 residues: CASSLDTEAFF. CDR3 bases: TGTGCCAGCAGCTTAGATACAGAAGCTTTCTTT.

The gene calls are TRBV18 and TRBJ2-1; 8 bases are shared with TRBD1. CDR1 and CDR2 (germline): KGHSH, LQKENI. The V and J ends lost 4 bases and 0 bases, in that order; junction bases with no gene match: 11. The CDR3 totals 18 residues. CDR3 bases: TGTGCCAGCTCACTCTCGAGTAGACAGGGGAGCTCCTACAATGAGCAGTTCTTC. Encoded protein: CASSLSSRQGSSYNEQFF.

The chain links TRBV3-1 (or the pseudogene TRBV3-2) to TRBJ1-2; D not certain. Germline V gene sequence: CDR1 LGHDT, CDR2 YNNKEL (reference sequence). V was shortened by 0 bases and J by 4 bases, with 6 bases between the two germline ends. The CDR3 has 13 residues. This chain's CDR3 is CASSQEQLYGYTF. The CDR3, as DNA: TGTGCCAGCAGCCAAGAACAGCTCTATGGCTACACCTTC.

The chain is built from TRBV5-1 and TRBJ1-1; 7 positions agree with TRBD1. The CDR3 is made up of 16 amino acids. Germline-derived CDR1 and CDR2 are SGHRS and YFSETQ. V gave up 0 bases and J gave up 0 bases; unmatched junction bases: 5. The CDR3 loop is CASSLGQGTLNTEAFF. For the CDR3, the DNA is TGCGCCAGCAGCTTGGGACAGGGTACTTTGAACACTGAAGCTTTCTTT. Full variable domain (rest looked up from reference TRBV5-1 and TRBJ1-1): KAGVTQTPRYLIKTRGQQVTLSCSPISGHRSVSWYQQTPGQGLQFLFEYFSETQRNKGNFPGRFSGRQFSNSRSEMNVSTLELGDSALYLCASSLGQGTLNTEAFFGQGTRLTVV.

The chain joins TRBV10-3 to TRBJ1-6; D is possibly TRBD1 (5 bases). The CDR3 runs to 14 residues. The V and J ends lost 2 bases and 10 bases respectively, with 12 bases between them. Germline CDR1 is ENHRY and CDR2 is SYGVKD. Here the CDR3 reads CAISEDTGRSPLHF. The CDR3 bases are TGTGCCATCAGTGAGGACACAGGACGCTCACCCCTCCACTTT.

The CDR3 coding sequence is TGTGCCAGCAGCCCAGGAGGGGCCGGGGAGCTGTTTTTT. It translates to CASSPGGAGELFF. The rearrangement links TRBV11-2 to TRBJ2-2; maybe TRBD2 (6 bases). Trimming pared 5 bases from V and 6 bases from J, leaving 10 bases between. CDR1 SGHAT and CDR2 FQNNGV come from the germline V gene. This CDR3 has 13 residues.

CDR3 amino acids: CASSLAGGGAQETQYF. In DNA, the CDR3 is TGCGCCAGCAGCTTGGCTGGGGGGGGTGCTCAAGAGACCCAGTACTTC. The rearrangement uses TRBV5-1 and TRBJ2-5, with 7 bases that match TRBD2. J lost 2 bases, V lost 0 bases, and 7 bases had no gene match. Germline CDR1 is SGHRS and CDR2 is YFSETQ. This CDR3 contains 16 residues.

The rearrangement uses TRBV6-2 or TRBV6-3 and TRBJ2-1; TRBD2 matches 7 bases. The germline V gene encodes CDR1 MNHEY and CDR2 SVGEGT. The CDR3 covers 19 residues. The J segment lost 9 bases and the V segment lost 5 bases, leaving 25 bases of the junction unmatched. Here the CDR3 reads CASSLQPREANSRGSEQFF. CDR3 nucleotides: TGTGCCAGCAGTCTACAACCCCGGGAGGCCAACTCACGCGGCAGTGAGCAGTTCTTC.

The chain employs TRBV11-2 and TRBJ1-4, with 10 bases fitting TRBD1. J was trimmed by 6 bases and V by 5 bases; bases with no gene match: 3. CDR1 is SGHAT and CDR2 is FQNNGV in the germline V gene. CDR3 size: 14 residues. CDR3 nucleotide sequence: TGTGCCAGCAGCGCGGACAGGGGGGATGAAAAACTGTTTTTT. Translating gives CASSADRGDEKLFF.

The chain joins TRBV30 to TRBJ2-7; 7 nucleotides align to TRBD2. CDR1 GTSNPN and CDR2 SVGIG come from the germline V gene (reference sequence). The junction had 9 bases not matched to a gene; V was cut back by 4 bases and J by 3 bases. The CDR3 totals 14 residues. The CDR3 spells CAWTAGLTFYEQYF. In DNA, the CDR3 is TGTGCCTGGACAGCGGGACTAACCTTCTACGAGCAGTACTTC.

The gene calls are TRBV6-4 and TRBJ2-1, with TRBD2 matching over 7 bases. J lost 0 bases, V lost 4 bases, and 3 bases had no gene match. Germline CDR1 reads MRHNA; CDR2 reads SNTAGT. The CDR3 spans 15 residues. CDR3 region: CASSAGGSSYNEQFF. The DNA for the CDR3 is TGTGCCAGCAGTGCCGGGGGGAGCTCCTACAATGAGCAGTTCTTC.

The rearrangement links TRBV7-2 to TRBJ2-1, with TRBD2 matching over 11 bases. Looked up from germline, CDR1 is SGHTA and CDR2 is FQGNSA. Trimming at V came to 5 bases and at J to 10 bases, leaving 10 bases not matched to a gene. This CDR3 has 15 amino acids. CDR3 amino acids: CASSVSGGAHREQFF. CDR3 DNA sequence: TGTGCCAGCAGCGTTAGCGGGGGGGCCCACAGAGAGCAGTTCTTC.